These T cell receptor beta chains were read from a single sample in a study of control samples from healthy donors and cancer patients. Sequencing used immunoSEQ multiplex PCR; TCRdb keeps in-frame clones, though not all of them. The sample has 120,000 to 150,000 clones, 80% to 95% seen once; the top ten hold approximately 3%. The sequencing input was blood. These receptors all come from a man aged 25-40 years in good health. Both conserved end residues are part of each CDR3. D genes are given only for firm matches. Part of the rows lack a size; the others show once, few, many or a class for expanded clones.

abundance,v_gene,d_gene,j_gene,CDR3nt,CDR3aa
-,TRBV12-5,TRBD1,TRBJ1-1,TGTGCTAGTGGTTTGCTTATCCCGGGACAGCCGAACACTGAAGCTTTCTTT,CASGLLIPGQPNTEAFF
-,TRBV6-1,TRBD1,TRBJ1-3,TGTGCCAGCAGTGAACTACCCGGGACAGCCTCTGGAAACACCATATATTTT,CASSELPGTASGNTIYF
-,TRBV6-7,TRBD1,TRBJ1-2,TGTGCCAGCAGTTACCTTGGGACAGGGGGCCCTACTAACTATGGCTACACCTTC,CASSYLGTGGPTNYGYTF
-,TRBV12-3/TRBV12-4,-,TRBJ1-5,TGTGCCAGCAAGTGGGGAGATCAGCCCCAGCATTTT,CASKWGDQPQHF
-,TRBV19,TRBD1,TRBJ1-1,TGTGCCAGTAGTACACAGGGGGTCACTGAAGCTTTCTTT,CASSTQGVTEAFF
-,TRBV28,-,TRBJ2-7,TGTGCCAGCAGTTTATTGCACGAGCAGTACTTC,CASSLLHEQYF
-,TRBV2,-,TRBJ1-6,TGTGCCAGCAGTGATAATAATTCACCCCTCCACTTT,CASSDNNSPLHF
once,TRBV2,-,TRBJ2-3,TGTGCCAGCAGGCCCACAGGGTATGGCACAGATACGCAGTATTTT,CASRPTGYGTDTQYF
-,TRBV19,-,TRBJ2-2,TGTGCCAGTAGTATCCGGATCGGTGGGACGAACACCGGGGAGCTGTTTTTT,CASSIRIGGTNTGELFF
-,TRBV5-1,TRBD1,TRBJ1-4,TGCGCCAGCAGCTCGACCGGGACAGGCGCGAATGAAAAACTGTTTTTT,CASSSTGTGANEKLFF
-,TRBV28,-,TRBJ1-2,TGTGCCAGCAGTTTAGAGGCAGACTATGGCTACACCTTC,CASSLEADYGYTF
-,TRBV7-2,-,TRBJ2-7,TGTGCCAGCAGCTTAATCGGAGGTAGGACCGCCTACGAGCAGTACTTC,CASSLIGGRTAYEQYF
-,TRBV18,-,TRBJ2-3,TGTGCCAGCTCACGTCAGCGGACAGATACGCAGTATTTT,CASSRQRTDTQYF
-,TRBV4-1,-,TRBJ2-6,TGCGCCAGCAGCCAAGAGGACAGCCGGACTCTTGGGGCCAACGTCCTGACTTTC,CASSQEDSRTLGANVLTF
-,TRBV29-1,TRBD1,TRBJ1-2,TGCAGCGTACCGAACCGGGACAGGGATGGCTACACCTTC,CSVPNRDRDGYTF
-,TRBV2,TRBD2,TRBJ2-1,TGTGCCAGCAGTGGGGGACTAGCGGGGGGCTCCTACAATGAGCAGTTCTTC,CASSGGLAGGSYNEQFF
-,TRBV11-2,-,TRBJ1-6,TGTGCCAGCAGCTTAGATCCTGGGGGGAGTAATTCACCCCTCCACTTT,CASSLDPGGSNSPLHF
once,TRBV4-1,-,TRBJ1-1,TGCGCCAGCAGCCAAGTATGGACAGAGGAAACCACTGAAGCTTTCTTT,CASSQVWTEETTEAFF
-,TRBV27,-,TRBJ2-3,TGTGCCAGCACCTCGGGCGATACGCAGTATTTT,CASTSGDTQYF
-,TRBV11-2,TRBD2,TRBJ2-2,TGTGCCAGCAGGCGAGCGGGGGGCCCTAGCACCGGGGAGCTGTTTTTT,CASRRAGGPSTGELFF
-,TRBV6-1,-,TRBJ1-6,TGTGCCAGCAGTGAAGTGCAGGGATCTTATAATTCACCCCTCCACTTT,CASSEVQGSYNSPLHF
-,TRBV27,-,TRBJ1-5,TGTGCCAGCAGTTTAGTGGGATGGGGCAATCAGCCCCAGCATTTT,CASSLVGWGNQPQHF
-,TRBV2,TRBD2,TRBJ2-3,TGTGCCAGCAGTGGCCAGGGACTAGCCCTTGTAGATACGCAGTATTTT,CASSGQGLALVDTQYF
once,TRBV6-5,TRBD1,TRBJ1-1,TGTGCCAGCAGCCACAGGGGAACTGAAGCTTTCTTT,CASSHRGTEAFF
-,TRBV7-7,TRBD1,TRBJ2-7,TGTGCCAGCAGCTTCTTTTCCGGACAGGTCTCCTACGAGCAGTACTTC,CASSFFSGQVSYEQYF
-,TRBV7-9,-,TRBJ1-4,TGTGCCAGCAGCTTAGCAATGGGGGCGGAAGGAAATGAAAAACTGTTTTTT,CASSLAMGAEGNEKLFF